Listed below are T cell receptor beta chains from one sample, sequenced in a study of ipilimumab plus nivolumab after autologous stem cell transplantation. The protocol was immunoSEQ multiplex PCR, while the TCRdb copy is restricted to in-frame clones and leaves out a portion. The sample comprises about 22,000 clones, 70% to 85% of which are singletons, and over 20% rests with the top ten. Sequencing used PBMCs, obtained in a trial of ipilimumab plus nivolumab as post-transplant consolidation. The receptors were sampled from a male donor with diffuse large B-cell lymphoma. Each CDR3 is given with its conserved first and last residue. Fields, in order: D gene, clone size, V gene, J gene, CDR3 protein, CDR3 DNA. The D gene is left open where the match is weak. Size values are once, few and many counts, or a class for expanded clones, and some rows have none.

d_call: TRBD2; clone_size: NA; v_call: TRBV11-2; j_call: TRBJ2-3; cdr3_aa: CASSDNGGGINTDTQYF; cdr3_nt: TGTGCCAGCAGCGATAACGGCGGGGGGATTAACACAGATACGCAGTATTTT
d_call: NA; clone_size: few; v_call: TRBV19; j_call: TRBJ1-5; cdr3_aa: CASSMEKGQPQHF; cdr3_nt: TGTGCCAGTAGTATGGAGAAGGGTCAGCCCCAGCATTTT
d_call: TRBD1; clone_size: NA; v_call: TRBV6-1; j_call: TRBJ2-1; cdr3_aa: CASSVGWDRAYNEQFF; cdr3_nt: TGTGCCAGCAGTGTTGGATGGGACAGGGCCTACAATGAGCAGTTCTTC
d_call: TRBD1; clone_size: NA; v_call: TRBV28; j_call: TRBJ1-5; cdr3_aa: CASSIPGQGNQPQHF; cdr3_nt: TGTGCCAGCAGTATCCCTGGACAGGGGAATCAGCCCCAGCATTTT
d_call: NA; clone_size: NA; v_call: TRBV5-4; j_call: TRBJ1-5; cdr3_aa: CASSNRDLNQPQHF; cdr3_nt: TGTGCCAGCAGCAACCGGGACCTCAATCAGCCCCAGCATTTT
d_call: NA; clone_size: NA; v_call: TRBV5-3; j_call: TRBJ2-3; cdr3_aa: CARSLADTDTDTQYF; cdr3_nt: TGTGCCAGAAGCTTGGCCGACACAGACACAGATACGCAGTATTTT
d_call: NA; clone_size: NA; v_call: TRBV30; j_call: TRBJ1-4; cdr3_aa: CAWTSRQPNEKLFF; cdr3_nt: TGTGCCTGGACATCGCGACAGCCGAATGAAAAACTGTTTTTT
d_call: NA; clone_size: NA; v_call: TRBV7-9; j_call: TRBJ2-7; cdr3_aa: CASSPIGVDYEQYF; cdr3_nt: TGTGCCAGCAGCCCAATAGGGGTAGACTACGAGCAGTACTTC
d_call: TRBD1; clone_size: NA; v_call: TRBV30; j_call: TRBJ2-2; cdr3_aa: CAWSIPGQGNTGELFF; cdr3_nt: TGTGCCTGGAGTATTCCGGGACAGGGGAACACCGGGGAGCTGTTTTTT
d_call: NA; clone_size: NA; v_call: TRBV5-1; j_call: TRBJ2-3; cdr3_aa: CASSRGLVGLTDTQYF; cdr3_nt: TGCGCCAGCAGCCGGGGGTTAGTGGGCCTCACAGATACGCAGTATTTT
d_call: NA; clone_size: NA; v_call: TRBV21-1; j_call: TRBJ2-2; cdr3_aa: CASSKLGLNTGELFF; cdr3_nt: TGTGCCAGCAGCAAATTGGGACTGAACACCGGGGAGCTGTTTTTT
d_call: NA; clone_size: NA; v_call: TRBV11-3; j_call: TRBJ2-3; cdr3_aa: CASSPRPPLQGIITDTQYF; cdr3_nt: TGTGCCAGCAGCCCCCGCCCCCCGTTACAGGGTATAATCACAGATACGCAGTATTTT